These 20 T cell receptor beta chains came from one sample sequenced in a study of cytomegalovirus exposure and HLA in healthy donors. The study ran its PCR with 60 Vbeta and 13 Jbeta primers. The data were produced by immunoSEQ multiplex PCR, yet TCRdb's version contains in-frame clones alone and is incomplete. The sample yields some 150,000 clones, approximately 80% seen once. The sample taken for sequencing was PBMCs. The receptors stem from a man in his fifties or sixties in good health and CMV-seronegative.

The chain joins TRBV5-6 to TRBJ2-2; 12 bases are shared with TRBD2. Unmatched junction bases numbered 5, after V lost 4 bases and J lost 1 base. The length of the CDR3 is 17 residues. CDR1 and CDR2 (germline): SGHDT, YYEEEE. The CDR3 loop reads CASSPQTSGGNTGELFF. The DNA for the CDR3 is TGTGCCAGCAGCCCCCAGACTAGCGGGGGGAACACCGGGGAGCTGTTTTTT.

The rearrangement uses TRBV6-5 and TRBJ2-3, with 8 bases fitting TRBD2. The trim removed 6 bases at V and 6 bases at J, leaving 5 bases unmatched. Germline V gives CDR1 MNHEY, CDR2 SVGAGI. This CDR3 is 13 amino acids long. The CDR3 is CASRSSGGDTQYF. The CDR3 region has the DNA TGTGCCAGCAGATCCTCGGGGGGGGATACGCAGTATTTT.

V and J are TRBV15 and TRBJ2-5, with D perhaps matching TRBD2 (5 bases). The CDR3 spans 16 residues. Germline V CDR1 and CDR2: LNHNV, YYDKDF (reference sequence). V lost 3 bases, J lost 7 bases, and 21 bases lay in between. CDR3 in DNA: TGTGCCACCAGCAGGCCGGGGTCCCAAAAGGAAGGGACCCAGTACTTC. Protein sequence: CATSRPGSQKEGTQYF.

The V call is TRBV27, the J call TRBJ1-4, with 7 nucleotides matching TRBD1. Losses at the gene ends were 3 bases for V and 11 bases for J; bases not matched to a gene: 9. Germline V gene sequence: CDR1 MNHEY, CDR2 SMNVEV (reference sequence). This CDR3 region has 14 residues. The CDR3 spells CASSFLTDRRKLFF. DNA of the CDR3: TGTGCCAGCAGTTTCTTGACGGACAGGAGGAAACTGTTTTTT.

The V call is TRBV4-1, the J call TRBJ2-5; the match to TRBD2 covers 9 bases. V trimming: 4 bases; J trimming: 3 bases; junction bases outside the gene matches: 12. Germline lookup yields CDR1 MGHRA and CDR2 YSYEKL. The CDR3 length is 17 residues. In DNA form, the CDR3 reads TGCGCCAGCAGCCGGGTCGGAGCGGGAGGTGGAGAAGAGACCCAGTACTTC. Translated, it gives CASSRVGAGGGEETQYF.

This clone came up once. The rearrangement links TRBV5-1 to TRBJ1-2; maybe TRBD1 (6 bases). V was pared by 3 bases and J by 6 bases, with 15 bases between. The CDR3 loop spans 14 amino acids. Germline V gives CDR1 SGHRS, CDR2 YFSETQ. For the CDR3, the DNA is TGCGCCAGCAGCTCAGGACAGCCTTTAGATGGCTACACCTTC. Encoded protein: CASSSGQPLDGYTF.

The chain employs TRBV28 and TRBJ2-1, with D possibly matching TRBD1 (5 bases). CDR3 size: 18 residues. Looked up from germline, CDR1 is MDHEN and CDR2 is SYDVKM. Trimming took off 0 bases at V and 2 bases at J, with 17 bases between the two ends. This chain's CDR3 is CASSLWVFQGDTYNEQFF. CDR3 DNA sequence: TGTGCCAGCAGTTTATGGGTTTTTCAAGGGGATACCTACAATGAGCAGTTCTTC.

The chain carries TRBV5-1 and TRBJ1-1; a weak D match, TRBD1 (5 bases). From germline, CDR1 is SGHRS and CDR2 YFSETQ. Trimming left V 0 bases short and J 0 bases short, with 9 bases between. The length of the CDR3 is 15 residues. CDR3 loop: CASSLGGLMNTEAFF. The CDR3 region has the DNA TGCGCCAGCAGCTTGGGGGGCTTAATGAACACTGAAGCTTTCTTT.

The rearrangement joins TRBV5-4 to TRBJ1-3; 7 bases agree with TRBD1. The CDR3 is 17 amino acids. Germline CDR1 reads SGHNT; CDR2 reads YYREEE (reference sequence). V lost 3 bases, J lost 0 bases, and 9 bases stayed unmatched. The CDR3 loop is CASSSTQTGFSGNTIYF. The DNA for the CDR3 is TGTGCCAGCAGCTCAACCCAGACAGGGTTCTCTGGAAACACCATATATTTT. The whole variable domain, filled in from reference TRBV5-4 and TRBJ1-3, reads ETGVTQSPTHLIKTRGQQVTLRCSSQSGHNTVSWYQQALGQGPQFIFQYYREEENGRGNFPPRFSGLQFPNYSSELNVNALELDDSALYLCASSSTQTGFSGNTIYFGEGSWLTVV.

This sequence joins TRBV30 and TRBJ1-1, with D possibly TRBD1 on 6 matching bases. The germline V and J ends were trimmed by 3 bases and 8 bases, with 13 bases remaining between them. CDR3 length: 12 residues. Germline lookup yields CDR1 GTSNPN and CDR2 SVGIG (reference sequence). For the CDR3, the DNA is TGTGCCTGGAGAGAACTCGACAGGGAAGCTTTCTTT. Its protein product is CAWRELDREAFF.

The rearrangement uses TRBV5-1 and TRBJ2-7; D perhaps matches TRBD1 (7 bases). Trimming shortened V by 4 bases and J by 0 bases, and 17 bases separated the two germline ends. Germline assignment: CDR1 SGHRS and CDR2 YFSETQ. The CDR3 contains 16 residues. In DNA, the CDR3 is TGCGCCAGCAGCCCGGGTGCAGGGGGGATCTCCTACGAGCAGTACTTC. Amino acids: CASSPGAGGISYEQYF.

This clone was recorded once. V usage is TRBV5-6 and J usage is TRBJ2-2, with 9 bases identical to TRBD1. V dropped 4 bases and J dropped 4; count of bases not matched to a gene: 8. This CDR3 has 16 residues. The germline V gene has CDR1 SGHDT and CDR2 YYEEEE. The DNA of the CDR3 is TGTGCCAGCAGCCTAGGGACAGGGAGGCTCACCGGGGAGCTGTTTTTT. Amino acid sequence: CASSLGTGRLTGELFF.

This clone has only one observation. V is TRBV7-2 and J is TRBJ1-2; D unresolved. Germline CDR1 reads SGHTA; CDR2 reads FQGNSA. The V end was cut by 5 bases, the J end by 6 bases, with 13 bases between. This CDR3 spans 13 amino acids. The CDR3 nucleotides are TGTGCCAGCAGCGTAACGGGTAGTAATGGCTACACCTTC. This translates into CASSVTGSNGYTF.

Notes on this clone: The junction shows a germline mismatch at one end, possibly a read error. The CDR3 coding sequence is TGTGCTAGCAGCTTCCGATACAGGGGCCTGAGCAATCAGCCCCAGCATTTT. This gives the protein CASSFRYRGLSNQPQHF. The rearrangement links TRBV7-7 to TRBJ1-5, with 7 positions matching TRBD1. The CDR3 runs 17 residues. The germline gives CDR1 SSHAT, CDR2 FNYEAQ (reference sequence). The variable domain in full, with the rest retrieved from reference TRBV7-7 and TRBJ1-5, is GAGVSQSPRYKVTKRGQDVTLRCDPISSHATLYWYQQALGQGPEFLTYFNYEAQPDKSGLPSDRFSAERPEGSISTLTIQRTEQRDSAMYRCASSFRYRGLSNQPQHFGDGTRLSIL.

The genes are TRBV7-2 and TRBJ2-3; D possibly corresponds to TRBD2 (5 bases). The CDR3 is 16 residues long. Trimming took 1 base from V and 4 from J, leaving 15 bases between them. In germline, CDR1 is SGHTA, CDR2 FQGNSA. The CDR3, as DNA: TGTGCCAGCAGCTTAGGAGGGCCTTCGAGCGCAGATACGCAGTATTTT. Translation gives CASSLGGPSSADTQYF. Drawing the rest from reference TRBV7-2 and TRBJ2-3, the complete variable domain is GAGVSQSPSNKVTEKGKDVELRCDPISGHTALYWYRQSLGQGLEFLIYFQGNSAPDKSGLPSDRFSAERTGGSVSTLTIQRTQQEDSAVYLCASSLGGPSSADTQYFGPGTRLTVL.

This rearrangement joins TRBV7-3 to TRBJ2-3; TRBD2 aligns across 12 bases. With 2 bases clipped from V and 5 bases from J, the junction kept 8 bases outside the gene matches. There are 17 residues in the CDR3. Looked up from germline, CDR1 is SGHTA and CDR2 is FQGTGA. This CDR3 is CASSLGPSGGAGDTQYF. The CDR3 nucleotides are TGTGCCAGCAGCTTAGGGCCTAGCGGGGGGGCCGGAGATACGCAGTATTTT.

The chain recombines TRBV5-1 with TRBJ2-7; the D gene is possibly TRBD1 (6 bases). The length of the CDR3 is 13 residues. Germline assignment: CDR1 SGHRS and CDR2 YFSETQ. Deletions cut 0 bases from V and 2 bases from J, with 6 bases between. Here the CDR3 reads CASSLDRAYEQYF. Written as DNA, the CDR3 is TGCGCCAGCAGCTTGGACAGGGCCTACGAGCAGTACTTC.

CDR3 nucleotides: TGCGCCAGCAGCCCGGGGACAGGGATCACTGAAGCTTTCTTT. This translates into CASSPGTGITEAFF. V gene TRBV5-1 combines with J gene TRBJ1-1; 9 positions match TRBD1. Trimming cost V 4 bases and J 4 bases; bases outside gene matches: 5. The germline gives CDR1 SGHRS, CDR2 YFSETQ. This CDR3 is built from 14 residues.

The V call is TRBV28, the J call TRBJ2-2; the match to TRBD1 covers 8 bases. Germline CDR1 reads MDHEN; CDR2 reads SYDVKM. Trimming took 8 bases from V and 6 from J; bases not matched to a gene: 5. There are 13 residues in the CDR3. CDR3 amino acids: CASLQGAPGELFF. For the CDR3, the DNA is TGTGCCAGCCTTCAGGGGGCCCCCGGGGAGCTGTTTTTT.

The chain is built from TRBV27 and TRBJ2-3; D unresolved. Trimming cost V 0 bases and J 0 bases, with 10 bases left between them. CDR3 length: 16 residues. Germline CDR1 reads MNHEY; CDR2 reads SMNVEV (reference sequence). The CDR3 region has the DNA TGTGCCAGCAGTTTATCGAACAGTGGGAGCACAGATACGCAGTATTTT. Amino acids: CASSLSNSGSTDTQYF.